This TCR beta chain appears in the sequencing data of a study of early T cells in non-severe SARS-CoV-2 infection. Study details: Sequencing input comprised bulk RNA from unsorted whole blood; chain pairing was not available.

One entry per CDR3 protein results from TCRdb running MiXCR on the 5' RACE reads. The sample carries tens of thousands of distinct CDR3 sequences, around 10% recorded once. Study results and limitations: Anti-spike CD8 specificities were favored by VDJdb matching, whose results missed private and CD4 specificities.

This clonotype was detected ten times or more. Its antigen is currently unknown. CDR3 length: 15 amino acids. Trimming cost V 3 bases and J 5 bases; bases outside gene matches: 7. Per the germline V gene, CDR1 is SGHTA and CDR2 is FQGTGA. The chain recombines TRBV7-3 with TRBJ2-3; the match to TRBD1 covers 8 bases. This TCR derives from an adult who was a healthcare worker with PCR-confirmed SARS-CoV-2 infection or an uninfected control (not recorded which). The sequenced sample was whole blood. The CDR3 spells CASSFAGGAVDTQYF. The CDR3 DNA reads TGTGCCAGCAGCTTCGCAGGGGGCGCGGTAGATACGCAGTATTTT. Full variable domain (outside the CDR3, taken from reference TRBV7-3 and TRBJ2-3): GAGVSQTPSNKVTEKGKYVELRCDPISGHTALYWYRQSLGQGPEFLIYFQGTGAADDSGLPNDRFFAVRPEGSVSTLKIQRTERGDSAVYLCASSFAGGAVDTQYFGPGTRLTVL.